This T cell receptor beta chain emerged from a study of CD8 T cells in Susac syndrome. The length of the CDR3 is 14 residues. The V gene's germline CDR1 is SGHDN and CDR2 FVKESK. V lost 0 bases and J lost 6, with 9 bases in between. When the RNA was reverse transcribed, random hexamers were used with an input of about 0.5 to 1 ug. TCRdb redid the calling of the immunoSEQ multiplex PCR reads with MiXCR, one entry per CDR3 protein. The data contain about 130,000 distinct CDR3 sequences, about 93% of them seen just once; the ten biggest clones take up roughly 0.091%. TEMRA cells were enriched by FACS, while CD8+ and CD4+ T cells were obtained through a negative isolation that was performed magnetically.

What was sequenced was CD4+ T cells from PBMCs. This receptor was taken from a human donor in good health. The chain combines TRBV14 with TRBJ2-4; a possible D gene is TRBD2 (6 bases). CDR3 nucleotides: TGTGCCAGCAGCCAAGATTGGGACTTAAACATTCAGTACTTC. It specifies CASSQDWDLNIQYF.